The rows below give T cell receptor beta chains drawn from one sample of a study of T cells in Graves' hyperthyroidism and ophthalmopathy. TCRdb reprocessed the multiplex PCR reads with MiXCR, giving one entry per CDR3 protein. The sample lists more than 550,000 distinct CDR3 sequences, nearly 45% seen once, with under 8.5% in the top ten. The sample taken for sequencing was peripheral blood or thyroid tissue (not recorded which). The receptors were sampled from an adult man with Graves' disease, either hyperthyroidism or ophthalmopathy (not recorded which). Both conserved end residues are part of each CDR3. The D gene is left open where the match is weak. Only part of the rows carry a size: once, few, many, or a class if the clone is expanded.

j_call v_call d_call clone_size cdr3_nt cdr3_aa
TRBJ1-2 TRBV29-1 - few TGCAGCGTTGAGACCCTCCGATCAGGGGACTATGGCTACACCTTC CSVETLRSGDYGYTF
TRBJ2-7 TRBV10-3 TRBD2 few TGTGCCATCAGTGAGATCCCACTAGCGGGAGGGCCCTACGAGCAGTACTTC CAISEIPLAGGPYEQYF
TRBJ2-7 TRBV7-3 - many TGTGCCAGCAGCCAAGAGGGAGGCTACGAGCAGTACTTC CASSQEGGYEQYF
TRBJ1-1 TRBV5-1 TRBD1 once TGCGCCAGCAGCCGACAGACAGGGATGAACACTGAAGCTTTCTTT CASSRQTGMNTEAFF
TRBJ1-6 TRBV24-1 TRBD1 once TGTGCCACCTCCGGCGGACAGGGGATTGGTTCACCCCTCCACTTT CATSGGQGIGSPLHF
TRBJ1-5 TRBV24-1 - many TGTGCCACCAGTGATAGAGGGAATCAGCCCCAGCATTTT CATSDRGNQPQHF
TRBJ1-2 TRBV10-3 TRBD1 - TGTGCCAGCCGGGCCGGAGGGACAGGAGAACTATATGGCTACACCTTC CASRAGGTGELYGYTF
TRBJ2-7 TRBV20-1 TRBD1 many TGCAGTGCTGGCCGGGACAGGGCTTACGAGCAGTACTTC CSAGRDRAYEQYF
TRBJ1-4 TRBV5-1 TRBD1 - TGCGCCAGCAGACTGACAGGGGATGAAAAACTGTTTTTT CASRLTGDEKLFF
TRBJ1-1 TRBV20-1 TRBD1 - TGCAGTGCAGAGACCCGGGACAGGGGGCACGTGAACACTGAAGCTTTCTTT CSAETRDRGHVNTEAFF
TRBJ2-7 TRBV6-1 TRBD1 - TGTGCCAGCAGTGCAAGCTGGTGGACAGGTGCCTACGAGCAGTACTTC CASSASWWTGAYEQYF
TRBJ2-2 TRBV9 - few TGTGCCAGCAGCGTACAGGTGGCCGGGGAGCTGTTTTTT CASSVQVAGELFF
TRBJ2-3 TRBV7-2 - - TGTGCCAGCAGCTTTTGGAGCACAGATACGCAGTATTTT CASSFWSTDTQYF
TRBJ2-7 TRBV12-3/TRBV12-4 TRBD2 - TGTGCTAGTGGTTTGGTCCGGACTAGCGGGGTCTCCTACGAGCAGTACTTC CASGLVRTSGVSYEQYF
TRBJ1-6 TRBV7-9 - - TGTGCCAGCTCACCACTTCGGGGGGGCGACAGTAATTCACCCCTCCACTTT CASSPLRGGDSNSPLHF
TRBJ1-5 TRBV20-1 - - TGCAGTGCTAGCGAGGGTCTTAGTCAGCCCCAGCATTTT CSASEGLSQPQHF
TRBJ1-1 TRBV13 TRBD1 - TGTGCCAGCAGCACCTCCGGGACAGGGAAGAGGGGATTT CASSTSGTGKRGF
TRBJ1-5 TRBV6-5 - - TGTGCCAGCAGTGATCAGGGATTCAATCAGCCCCAGCATTTT CASSDQGFNQPQHF
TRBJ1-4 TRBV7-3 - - TGTGCCAGCAGCTTGGGGGATGGACCTAATGAAAAACTGTTTTTT CASSLGDGPNEKLFF
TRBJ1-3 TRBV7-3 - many TGTGCCAGCAGCTCGGCCCCTGGAAACACCATATATTTT CASSSAPGNTIYF
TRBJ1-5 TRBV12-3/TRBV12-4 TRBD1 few TGTGCCAGCACTATCGACAGGGGGGCAACACAGCCCCAGCATTTT CASTIDRGATQPQHF
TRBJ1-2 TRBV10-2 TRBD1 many TGCGCCAGCAATCGGGCAGGGGGATCAGCTAACTATGGCTACACCTTC CASNRAGGSANYGYTF
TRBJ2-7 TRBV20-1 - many TGCAGTGCTAGTACGGGGAACGAGCAGTACTTC CSASTGNEQYF